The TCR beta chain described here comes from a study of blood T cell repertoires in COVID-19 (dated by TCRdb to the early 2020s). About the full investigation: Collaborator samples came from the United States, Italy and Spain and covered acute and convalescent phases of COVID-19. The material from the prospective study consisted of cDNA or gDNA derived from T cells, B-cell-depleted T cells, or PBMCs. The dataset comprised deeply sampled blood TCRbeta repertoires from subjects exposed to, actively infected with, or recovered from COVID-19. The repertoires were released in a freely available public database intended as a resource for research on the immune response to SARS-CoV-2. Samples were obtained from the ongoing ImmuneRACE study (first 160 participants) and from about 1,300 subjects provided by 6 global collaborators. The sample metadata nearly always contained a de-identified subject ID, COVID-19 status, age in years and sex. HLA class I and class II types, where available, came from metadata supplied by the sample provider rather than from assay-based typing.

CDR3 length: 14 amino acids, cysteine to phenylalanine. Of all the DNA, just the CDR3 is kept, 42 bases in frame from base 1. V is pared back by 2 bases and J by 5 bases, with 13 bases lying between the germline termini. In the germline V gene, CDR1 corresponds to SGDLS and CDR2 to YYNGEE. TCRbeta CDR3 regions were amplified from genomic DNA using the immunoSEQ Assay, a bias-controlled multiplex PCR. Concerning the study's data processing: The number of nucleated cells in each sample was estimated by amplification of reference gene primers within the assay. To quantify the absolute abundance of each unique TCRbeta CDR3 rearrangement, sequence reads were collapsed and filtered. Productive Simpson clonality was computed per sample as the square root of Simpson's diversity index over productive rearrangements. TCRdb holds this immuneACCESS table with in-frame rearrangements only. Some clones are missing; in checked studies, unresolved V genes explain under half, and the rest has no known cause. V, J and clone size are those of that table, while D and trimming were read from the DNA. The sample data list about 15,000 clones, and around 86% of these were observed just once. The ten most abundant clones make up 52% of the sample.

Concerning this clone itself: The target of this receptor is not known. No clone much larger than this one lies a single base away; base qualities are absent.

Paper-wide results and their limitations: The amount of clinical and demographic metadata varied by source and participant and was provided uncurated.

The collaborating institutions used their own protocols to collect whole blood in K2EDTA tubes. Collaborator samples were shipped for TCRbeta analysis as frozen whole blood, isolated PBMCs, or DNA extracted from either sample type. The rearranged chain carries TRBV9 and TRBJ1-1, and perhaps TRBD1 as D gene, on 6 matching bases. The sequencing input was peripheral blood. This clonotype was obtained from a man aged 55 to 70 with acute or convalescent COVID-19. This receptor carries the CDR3 CASSVAGVGTEAFF. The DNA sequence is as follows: TGTGCCAGCAGCGTGGCAGGGGTGGGTACTGAAGCTTTCTTT.